Following are 2 T cell receptor beta chains from one sample sequenced in a study of blood T cell repertoires in COVID-19. Libraries were prepared by immunoSEQ multiplex PCR; TCRdb keeps only in-frame clonotypes and omits some of them. The table has 90,000 to 130,000 clones, more than 75% seen once. The sequencing sample was made of peripheral blood. Receptor source: a man aged 35 to 55 with acute or convalescent COVID-19.

The chain recombines TRBV10-3 with TRBJ1-2, with 8 nucleotides matching TRBD1. Per germline, CDR1 ENHRY and CDR2 SYGVKD. The CDR3 length is 13 residues. After removal of 7 bases from V and 3 bases from J, the junction contained 4 bases not matched to a gene. CDR3 loop: CAITSTGDYGYTF. CDR3 DNA: TGTGCCATCACCTCGACAGGGGACTATGGCTACACCTTC.

CDR3 sequence: CASSLTGTLRNGYTF. CDR3 DNA sequence: TGTGCCAGCAGTTTGACAGGGACGTTGAGGAATGGCTACACCTTC. The chain recombines TRBV27 with TRBJ1-2; TRBD1 aligns across 7 bases. Unmatched junction bases numbered 10, after V lost 3 bases and J lost 6 bases. The germline CDR1 and CDR2 sequences are MNHEY and SMNVEV (reference sequence). The CDR3 runs to 15 residues.